This TCR beta chain is from a study of OX40 agonist ivuxolimab in advanced cancers. On the study more broadly: Participants, approximately 83% male, averaged roughly 60 years of age, ranging from roughly 23 to 90.

This table comes from immunoSEQ multiplex PCR, and its TCRdb copy is limited to in-frame clones, with some not included. This table holds 15,000 to 25,000 clones, 85% to 90% found once. Germline V gene data show CDR1 as SGHVS and CDR2 as FNYEAQ. The CDR3 consists of 14 residues. V dropped 5 bases and J dropped 10; count of bases not matched to a gene: 10. This receptor was obtained from an adult with an advanced solid tumor such as melanoma, head and neck, liver or kidney cancer. Sequenced here: CD4+ or CD8+ T cells sorted from blood, sampled in a trial of the OX40 agonist ivuxolimab. V and J are TRBV7-6 and TRBJ2-1, with 8 bases lining up with TRBD2. The CDR3 here is CASSPTGPGGEQFF. CDR3 coding DNA: TGTGCCAGCAGCCCGACCGGTCCGGGGGGGGAGCAGTTCTTC.